These 21 T cell receptor beta chains share one sample of origin, sequenced in a study of response to subunit inactivated influenza vaccine. In TCRdb, the RT-PCR reads were re-called with MiXCR into one record per CDR3 protein. The sample yields hundreds of thousands of distinct CDR3 sequences, roughly 13% seen once. This material consisted of PBMCs from blood, taken roughly 15 days before vaccination. All receptors derive from a man aged 45-65 years who received an inactivated influenza vaccine.

This clonotype was picked up many times. The gene calls are TRBV29-1 and TRBJ2-3; either TRBD1 or TRBD2 may supply D (6 bases each). The ends were cut back, 1 base at V and 2 bases at J, with 13 bases in the middle. The V gene's germline CDR1 is SQVTM and CDR2 ANQGSEA. This CDR3 contains 15 residues. The DNA for the CDR3 is TGCAGCGTTGAAGGGGGGGCGTCGGCCACAGATACGCAGTATTTT. This codes for CSVEGGASATDTQYF.

This clonotype was observed a handful of times. J is TRBJ2-1 and V is TRBV5-1; D is unclear. This CDR3 contains 13 residues. The germline V gene has CDR1 SGHRS and CDR2 YFSETQ. Between the trimmed V and J ends, which lost 0 bases and 9 bases, there was a span of 10 bases. The CDR3 loop reads CASSLVGLVEQFF. The CDR3 DNA is TGCGCCAGCAGCTTGGTAGGGTTGGTTGAGCAGTTCTTC.

This clonotype was seen more than once but under ten times. The rearrangement joins TRBV12-3 or TRBV12-4 to TRBJ1-4; tentatively, D is TRBD1 (5 bases). The length of the CDR3 is 15 residues. The V and J ends lost 0 bases and 8 bases respectively, with 13 bases between them. In DNA, the CDR3 is TGTGCCAGCAGTTTAGCGACAGCTCTTCGAGAAAAACTGTTTTTT. As protein: CASSLATALREKLFF.

This clonotype showed up just a few times. The V call is TRBV5-1, the J call TRBJ2-5, with 12 nucleotides matching TRBD2. CDR1 is SGHRS, CDR2 YFSETQ, per germline. The CDR3 runs 15 residues. V lost 4 bases to trimming and J lost 4 bases; unmatched junction nucleotides: 5. CDR3 bases: TGCGCCAGCAGCACTATACTAGCGGGAGGAGAGACCCAGTACTTC. This translates into CASSTILAGGETQYF.

This clonotype was recorded at least ten times. The rearrangement links TRBV6-5 to TRBJ1-2; D might be TRBD1 (5 bases). Trimming cost V 4 bases and J 8 bases, with 14 bases left between them. The CDR3 totals 13 residues. From germline, CDR1 is MNHEY and CDR2 SVGAGI. CDR3: CASSSTGAGGYTF. The CDR3 bases are TGTGCCAGCAGTTCGACCGGGGCGGGAGGCTACACCTTC.

The rearrangement links TRBV12-3 or TRBV12-4 to TRBJ1-6, with 9 bases matching TRBD1. J lost 3 bases, V lost 6 bases, and 6 bases had no gene match. This CDR3 spans 16 amino acids. The CDR3 coding sequence is TGTGCCAGCAGGAACAGGGGGCCAAACTATAATTCACCCCTCCACTTT. Translation: CASRNRGPNYNSPLHF.

This clonotype was observed at least ten times. J is TRBJ2-3 and V is TRBV27; 9 bases are shared with TRBD1. This CDR3 is 15 amino acids long. The junction had 9 bases not matched to a gene; V was cut back by 7 bases and J by 4 bases. Germline V gene data show CDR1 as MNHEY and CDR2 as SMNVEV (reference sequence). The CDR3 DNA is TGTGCCAGCAACCGACAGGGGGGACGCCCAGATACGCAGTATTTT. As protein: CASNRQGGRPDTQYF.

This rearrangement joins TRBV24-1 to TRBJ1-1; tentative D call: TRBD1 (5 bases). Trimming removed 2 bases at V and 1 base at J, with 10 bases between. The length of the CDR3 is 15 residues. Germline values: CDR1 KGHDR, CDR2 SFDVKD. DNA of the CDR3: TGTGCCACCAGTGATTCCAGGGCTACGAACACTGAAGCTTTCTTT. This encodes CATSDSRATNTEAFF.

This clonotype was seen ten or more times. V is TRBV6-5 and J is TRBJ1-1; D unclear. Germline CDR1 MNHEY, CDR2 SVGAGI. V was shortened by 2 bases and J by 4 bases, with 8 bases between the two germline ends. CDR3 size: 13 residues. The CDR3 DNA follows: TGTGCCAGCAGTTACGTAGGGAGCACTGAAGCTTTCTTT. It encodes CASSYVGSTEAFF.

The CDR3 DNA reads TGTGCCAGTTCTTCAGGGCTCGAGCAGTACTTC. It codes for CASSSGLEQYF. The genes are TRBV6-5 and TRBJ2-7; D is perhaps TRBD1 (5 bases). CDR3 length: 11 amino acids. Trimming pared 9 bases from V and 6 bases from J, leaving 12 bases between. Per the germline V gene, CDR1 is MNHEY and CDR2 is SVGAGI.

This chain joins TRBV4-2 and TRBJ2-7, with 12 bases matching TRBD2. The CDR3 sequence is 17 residues long. Germline V gene sequence: CDR1 LGHNA, CDR2 YNFKEQ. J gave up 2 bases and V 2 bases, and 7 bases lay outside the gene matches. This CDR3 is CASSQRLAGVPTYEQYF. In DNA, the CDR3 is TGTGCCAGCAGCCAACGACTAGCGGGGGTTCCAACCTACGAGCAGTACTTC.

The chain is built from TRBV28 and TRBJ2-5; perhaps TRBD2 as D (7 bases). Germline assignment: CDR1 MDHEN and CDR2 SYDVKM. The germline V and J ends were trimmed by 4 bases and 5 bases, with 17 bases remaining between them. CDR3 length: 15 amino acids. The CDR3 DNA reads TGTGCCAGCAGTTCATACAGGGAGGGGGGGGAGACCCAGTACTTC. Amino acids: CASSSYREGGETQYF.

In its sample, this clonotype was seen a few times. J is TRBJ2-7 and V is TRBV10-3; perhaps TRBD2 as D (5 bases). The CDR3 is 17 residues long. CDR1 is ENHRY and CDR2 is SYGVKD in the germline V gene. Trimming took off 0 bases at V and 3 bases at J, with 18 bases between the two ends. This CDR3 is CAISESIRGLSHYEQYF. In nucleotides, the CDR3 is TGTGCCATCAGTGAGTCGATTCGAGGGCTGTCTCACTACGAGCAGTACTTC.

This clonotype appeared a few times. The rearrangement uses TRBV10-3 and TRBJ2-1, with unresolved D. Germline V gives CDR1 ENHRY, CDR2 SYGVKD. V lost 8 bases to trimming and J lost 6 bases, with 11 bases between them. The CDR3 totals 12 residues. As DNA, the CDR3 is TGTGCCATCCGTAACACTTCCAATGAGCAGTTCTTC. This codes for CAIRNTSNEQFF.

The V gene is TRBV18, the J gene TRBJ2-5, with D perhaps given as TRBD1 or TRBD2 (5 bases each). Germline V CDR1 and CDR2: KGHSH, LQKENI. This CDR3 spans 17 amino acids. V lost 1 base and J lost 2, with 17 bases in between. The CDR3: CASSPHAPGPLQETQYF. In DNA form, the CDR3 reads TGTGCCAGCTCACCACATGCGCCGGGACCACTTCAAGAGACCCAGTACTTC.

This rearrangement joins TRBV6-1 to TRBJ2-5, with D hard to call. The V gene lost 7 bases and the J gene lost 0 bases, with 12 bases spanning the gap. The germline V gene has CDR1 MNHNS and CDR2 SASEGT. The CDR3 is 14 residues long. The CDR3 DNA is TGTGCCAGCAAGCGACTGAGCCACCAAGAGACCCAGTACTTC. Its protein product is CASKRLSHQETQYF.

This clonotype has more than one count but fewer than ten. The chain couples TRBV30 to TRBJ2-1, with TRBD2 identical over 14 bases. J was trimmed by 1 base and V by 1 base; bases with no gene match: 0. There are 16 residues in the CDR3. Germline CDR1 and CDR2: GTSNPN and SVGIG (reference sequence). The CDR3 sequence is CAWSGTSGRSYNEQFF. Here the CDR3 DNA reads TGTGCCTGGAGTGGGACTAGCGGGAGGTCCTACAATGAGCAGTTCTTC.

There are a few counts of this clonotype. The chain has TRBV29-1 and TRBJ1-5; 10 nucleotides align to TRBD1. Germline V lookup: CDR1 SQVTM, CDR2 ANQGSEA. With 3 bases clipped from V and 9 bases from J, the junction kept 5 bases outside the gene matches. CDR3 size: 13 residues. The CDR3 region is CSVDSGQGVPQHF. In DNA form, the CDR3 reads TGCAGCGTTGACTCCGGACAGGGGGTGCCCCAGCATTTT.

This clonotype was recorded a few times. The chain uses TRBV24-1 and TRBJ2-1; 9 bases are a match to TRBD2. There are 14 residues in the CDR3. Trimming cost V 4 bases and J 7 bases; bases outside gene matches: 4. Germline CDR1 reads KGHDR; CDR2 reads SFDVKD. The DNA of the CDR3 is TGTGCCACCAGTGACGGCGGGAGGGTGAATGAGCAGTTCTTC. It codes for CATSDGGRVNEQFF.

V and J are TRBV10-3 and TRBJ1-1; 10 bases fit TRBD1. V shed 1 base, J shed 3 bases, and the junction held 2 bases outside the gene matches. Germline V gives CDR1 ENHRY, CDR2 SYGVKD. This CDR3 has 15 amino acids. The CDR3 sequence is CAISEWDRGDTEAFF. The CDR3 region has the DNA TGTGCCATCAGTGAGTGGGACAGGGGCGACACTGAAGCTTTCTTT.

The genes are TRBV5-1 and TRBJ2-2; 8 bases agree with TRBD2. J was trimmed by 2 bases and V by 1 base; bases with no gene match: 4. Germline CDR1 SGHRS, CDR2 YFSETQ. This CDR3 region has 16 residues. CDR3 region: CASSLRSGRNTGELFF. The CDR3, as DNA: TGCGCCAGCAGCTTGCGGAGCGGGAGAAACACCGGGGAGCTGTTTTTT. Filled out from reference TRBV5-1 and TRBJ2-2, the complete variable domain reads KAGVTQTPRYLIKTRGQQVTLSCSPISGHRSVSWYQQTPGQGLQFLFEYFSETQRNKGNFPGRFSGRQFSNSRSEMNVSTLELGDSALYLCASSLRSGRNTGELFFGEGSRLTVL.